This T cell receptor (beta chain) was identified in a study of cytomegalovirus exposure and HLA in healthy donors. For the study at large: Of the donors genotyped, 398 in all, 75% to 85% fell in the Caucasian-associated ancestry cluster.

A remark on this clone: Antigen: not known.

The ends were cut back, 3 bases at V and 2 bases at J, with 13 bases in the middle. Germline CDR1 reads SGHRS; CDR2 reads YFSETQ. There are 15 residues in the CDR3. General observations from the study: Later work associated 16,951 TCR beta sequences with HLA alleles at 0.05 false discovery rate. Several of the most significant clusters were apparently associated with common viral pathogens in a later analysis.

At sampling all donors were nominally healthy, likely with unrecorded immune exposures. Both 60 Vbeta primers and 13 Jbeta primers went into the PCR. The method was immunoSEQ multiplex PCR; TCRdb's version includes in-frame clones alone and lacks a portion of them. The profile shows 100,000 to 150,000 clones, roughly 76% of them singletons. The receptor's source is a woman aged 50 to 60 in good health and CMV-seronegative. Source material: PBMCs. V gene TRBV5-1 combines with J gene TRBJ2-3; D might be TRBD2 (5 bases). Here the CDR3 reads CASSWGSSSTDTQYF. The CDR3 bases are TGCGCCAGCAGCTGGGGTTCTAGCTCCACAGATACGCAGTATTTT.